The rows below give T cell receptor beta chains drawn from one sample of a study of T-cell reconstitution after alpha-beta-depleted transplantation in children. MiXCR was run by TCRdb on the PCR reads, yielding one entry per CDR3 protein. This sample yields about 440,000 distinct CDR3 sequences, of which 43% are seen a single time; 27% belongs to the top ten. This sample comprised PBMCs, obtained before TCRalphabeta/CD19-depleted stem cell transplant. The receptor set was obtained from a girl aged 2 to 10 with aplastic anemia, due to receive a stem cell transplant. Each CDR3 is given with its conserved first and last residue. A D gene is named only where the DNA matches it firmly. Only some rows state a clone size, as once, few, many or a class for expanded clones.

V,J,D,size,CDR3,DNA
TRBV5-4,TRBJ2-3,NA,NA,CASSFGEVGARPDTQYF,TGTGCCAGCAGCTTCGGGGAGGTCGGGGCTAGGCCAGATACGCAGTATTTT
TRBV20-1,TRBJ1-3,NA,NA,CSARSPEDSGNTIYF,TGCAGTGCTAGATCTCCGGAAGACTCTGGAAACACCATATATTTT
TRBV9,TRBJ2-7,NA,many,CASSPGRVSHEQYF,TGTGCCAGCAGCCCCGGCCGGGTGTCCCACGAGCAGTACTTC
TRBV6-5,TRBJ1-5,TRBD1,few,CAGGTAGGGQPQHF,TGTGCCGGAGGTACCGCAGGGGGCGGACAGCCCCAGCATTTT
TRBV5-1,TRBJ2-3,NA,NA,CASSSRHYDTDTQYF,TGCGCCAGCAGCTCTCGACATTACGACACAGATACGCAGTATTTT
TRBV29-1,TRBJ2-3,NA,NA,CSVDGRGVSTDTQYF,TGCAGCGTTGACGGAAGGGGGGTTAGCACAGATACGCAGTATTTT
TRBV4-2,TRBJ2-5,TRBD2,NA,CARGPRVWGTSGSPVEETQYF,TGTGCCAGGGGCCCGAGGGTATGGGGGACTAGCGGGTCCCCAGTCGAAGAGACCCAGTACTTC
TRBV29-1,TRBJ1-2,TRBD1,few,CSYRGENYGYTF,TGCAGCTACAGGGGCGAAAACTATGGCTACACCTTC
TRBV9,TRBJ2-2,NA,many,CASGGQSNTGELFF,TGTGCCAGCGGAGGCCAATCGAACACCGGGGAGCTGTTTTTT
TRBV11-1,TRBJ2-7,NA,NA,CASSPFTRTATASYEQYF,TGTGCCAGCAGCCCTTTTACCCGGACAGCTACAGCTTCCTACGAGCAGTACTTC
TRBV27,TRBJ2-3,TRBD2,NA,CASSLSLASGGDTQYF,TGTGCCAGCAGTTTATCGTTAGCTAGCGGGGGAGATACGCAGTATTTT
TRBV10-3,TRBJ1-6,TRBD1,NA,CAISAGQYNSPLHF,TGTGCCATCAGCGCGGGACAGTATAATTCACCCCTCCACTTT
TRBV28,TRBJ2-3,NA,many,CASSLGTASTDTQYF,TGTGCCAGCAGTCTAGGGACTGCCAGCACAGATACGCAGTATTTT
TRBV15,TRBJ2-2,TRBD2,NA,CATGTSGATGELFF,TGTGCCACCGGGACTAGCGGGGCGACCGGGGAGCTGTTTTTT
TRBV20-1,TRBJ2-7,NA,once,CSARVSNYEQYF,TGCAGTGCTAGAGTCTCCAACTACGAGCAGTACTTC
TRBV19,TRBJ1-2,NA,NA,CASSEWRDDGYTF,TGTGCCAGTAGTGAGTGGAGGGACGATGGCTACACCTTC
TRBV20-1,TRBJ2-3,TRBD2,NA,CSAPNGGGSTDTQYF,TGCAGTGCCCCTAACGGCGGGGGGTCCACAGATACGCAGTATTTT
TRBV5-6,TRBJ2-5,NA,many,CASSLGEETQYF,TGTGCCAGCAGCTTGGGAGAAGAGACCCAGTACTTC
TRBV10-3,TRBJ2-7,NA,many,CAILRDNSYEQYF,TGTGCCATACTCCGGGACAATTCCTACGAGCAGTACTTC
TRBV7-2,TRBJ1-2,TRBD1,NA,CASSRDRTGVYGYTF,TGTGCCAGCAGCAGGGACAGGACAGGGGTCTATGGCTACACCTTC
TRBV3-1,TRBJ2-5,NA,NA,CASSHWADQETQYF,TGTGCCAGCAGCCACTGGGCAGATCAAGAGACCCAGTACTTC
TRBV15,TRBJ2-6,NA,many,CATSRVPANVLTF,TGTGCCACCAGCAGAGTACCCGCGAACGTCCTGACTTTC
TRBV6-4,TRBJ1-4,NA,once,CASSDSGQSATNEKLFF,TGTGCCAGCAGTGACTCGGGGCAGTCTGCAACTAATGAAAAACTGTTTTTT
TRBV30,TRBJ2-5,NA,NA,CAWRRAGGAQYF,TGTGCCTGGAGGAGGGCTGGGGGTGCCCAGTACTTC
TRBV5-1,TRBJ1-1,NA,many,CASSLVTDMNTEAFF,TGCGCCAGCAGCTTGGTTACGGACATGAACACTGAAGCTTTCTTT
TRBV7-2,TRBJ2-7,NA,NA,CASSSGRNSYEQYF,TGTGCCAGCAGCTCCGGACGTAACTCCTACGAGCAGTACTTC
TRBV28,TRBJ2-3,NA,NA,CASSSGFGADTQYF,TGTGCCAGCAGTTCAGGGTTCGGCGCAGATACGCAGTATTTT